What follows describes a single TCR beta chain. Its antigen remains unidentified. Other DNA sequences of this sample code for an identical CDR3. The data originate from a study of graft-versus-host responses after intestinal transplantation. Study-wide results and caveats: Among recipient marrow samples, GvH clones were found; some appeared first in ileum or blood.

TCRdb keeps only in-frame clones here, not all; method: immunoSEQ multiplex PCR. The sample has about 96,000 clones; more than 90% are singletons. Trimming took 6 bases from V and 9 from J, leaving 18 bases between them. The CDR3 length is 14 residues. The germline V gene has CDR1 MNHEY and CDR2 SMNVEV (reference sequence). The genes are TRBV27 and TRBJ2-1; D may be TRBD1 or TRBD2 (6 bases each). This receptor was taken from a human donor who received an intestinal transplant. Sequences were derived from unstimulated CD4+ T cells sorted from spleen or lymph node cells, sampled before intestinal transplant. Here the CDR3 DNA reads TGTGCCAGCAGCCCCAGACTAGGGGGGCTTGAGCAGTTCTTC. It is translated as CASSPRLGGLEQFF.